This T cell receptor beta chain was retrieved from a study of cytomegalovirus exposure and HLA in healthy donors. Trimming took 0 bases from V and 2 from J; bases not matched to a gene: 1. This CDR3 is built from 15 residues. Germline CDR1 and CDR2: SGHRS and YFSETQ. A word on this clone: Its antigen remains unknown.

Study findings and constraints: Earlier analysis looked at TCR beta V segments, and most were productive about 87% or about 30% of the time. Sequencing had likely introduced a cluster of highly shared sequence variants as an artifact. Cytomegalovirus-associated TCR beta chains were listed, numbering 150 to 200.

PCR primers comprised 60 Vbeta and 13 Jbeta primers. Some clones are missing from TCRdb's copy, which holds only in-frame ones; the method was immunoSEQ multiplex PCR. The sample consists of 80,000 to 100,000 clones, under 80% of them appearing once. Material for sequencing was PBMCs. This sequence was found in a man aged 45-65 years in good health and CMV-seropositive. The V gene is TRBV5-1, the J gene TRBJ2-3; 9 bases align to TRBD2. The CDR3 spells CASSLASGVTDTQYF. For the CDR3, the DNA is TGCGCCAGCAGCTTGGCTAGCGGGGTCACAGATACGCAGTATTTT.